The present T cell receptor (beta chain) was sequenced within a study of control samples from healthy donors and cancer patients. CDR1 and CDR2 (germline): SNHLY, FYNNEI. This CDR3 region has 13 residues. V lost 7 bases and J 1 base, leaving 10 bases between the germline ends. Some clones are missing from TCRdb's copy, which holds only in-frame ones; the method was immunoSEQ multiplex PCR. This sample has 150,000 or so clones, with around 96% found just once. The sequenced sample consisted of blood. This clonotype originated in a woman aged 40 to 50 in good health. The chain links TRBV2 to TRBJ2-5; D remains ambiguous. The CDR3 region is CASTRRFQETQYF. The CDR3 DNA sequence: TGTGCCAGCACCAGACGCTTCCAAGAGACCCAGTACTTC.